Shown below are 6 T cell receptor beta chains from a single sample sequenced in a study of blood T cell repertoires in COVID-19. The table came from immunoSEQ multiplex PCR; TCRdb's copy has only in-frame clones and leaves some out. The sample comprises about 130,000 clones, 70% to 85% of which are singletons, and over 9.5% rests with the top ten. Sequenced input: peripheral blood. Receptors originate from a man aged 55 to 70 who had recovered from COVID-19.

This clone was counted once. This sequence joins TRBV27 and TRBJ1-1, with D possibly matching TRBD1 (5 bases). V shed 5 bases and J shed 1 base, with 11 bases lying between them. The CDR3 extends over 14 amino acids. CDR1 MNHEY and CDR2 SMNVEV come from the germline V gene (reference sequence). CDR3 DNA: TGTGCCAGCAGTGCGGTCGGGGGGAACACTGAAGCTTTCTTT. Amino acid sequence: CASSAVGGNTEAFF.

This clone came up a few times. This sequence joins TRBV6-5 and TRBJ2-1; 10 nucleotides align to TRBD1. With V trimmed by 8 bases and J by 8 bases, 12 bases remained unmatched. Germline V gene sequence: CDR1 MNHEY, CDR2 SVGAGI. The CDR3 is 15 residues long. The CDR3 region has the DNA TGTGCCAGCGCTCCAGGGACAGGGGTCGGGCATGAGCAGTTCTTC. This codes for CASAPGTGVGHEQFF.

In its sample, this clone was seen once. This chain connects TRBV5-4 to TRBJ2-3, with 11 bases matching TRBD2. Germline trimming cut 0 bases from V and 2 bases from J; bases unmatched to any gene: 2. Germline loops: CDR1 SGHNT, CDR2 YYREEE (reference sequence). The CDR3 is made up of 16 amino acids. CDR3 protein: CASSLASGRPTDTQYF. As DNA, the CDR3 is TGTGCCAGCAGCTTGGCTAGCGGGAGGCCCACAGATACGCAGTATTTT.

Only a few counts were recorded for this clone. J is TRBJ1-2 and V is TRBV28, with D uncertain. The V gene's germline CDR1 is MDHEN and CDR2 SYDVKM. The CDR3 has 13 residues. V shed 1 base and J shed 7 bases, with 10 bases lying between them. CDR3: CASSLLRAGGYTF. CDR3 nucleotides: TGTGCCAGCAGTTTATTGAGGGCAGGTGGCTACACCTTC.

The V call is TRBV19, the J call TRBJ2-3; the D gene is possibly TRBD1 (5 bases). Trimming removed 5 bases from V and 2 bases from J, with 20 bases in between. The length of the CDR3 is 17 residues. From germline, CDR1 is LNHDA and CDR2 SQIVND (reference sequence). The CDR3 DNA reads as TGTGCCAGTAGTGCAAGAAAGGACCCTGGGGCCACAGATACGCAGTATTTT. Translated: CASSARKDPGATDTQYF.

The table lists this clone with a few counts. The CDR3 DNA reads TGTGCCAGCAGCTCCCCTAGCGGAACCACAGATACGCAGTATTTT. The encoded protein is CASSSPSGTTDTQYF. The chain recombines TRBV11-2 with TRBJ2-3; 7 bases are a match to TRBD2. With 4 bases clipped from V and 2 bases from J, the junction kept 6 bases outside the gene matches. The germline gives CDR1 SGHAT, CDR2 FQNNGV. The CDR3 is 15 amino acids. Together with reference TRBV11-2 and TRBJ2-3, the CDR3 gives the full variable domain: EAGVAQSPRYKIIEKRQSVAFWCNPISGHATLYWYQQILGQGPKLLIQFQNNGVVDDSQLPKDRFSAERLKGVDSTLKIQPAKLEDSAVYLCASSSPSGTTDTQYFGPGTRLTVL.